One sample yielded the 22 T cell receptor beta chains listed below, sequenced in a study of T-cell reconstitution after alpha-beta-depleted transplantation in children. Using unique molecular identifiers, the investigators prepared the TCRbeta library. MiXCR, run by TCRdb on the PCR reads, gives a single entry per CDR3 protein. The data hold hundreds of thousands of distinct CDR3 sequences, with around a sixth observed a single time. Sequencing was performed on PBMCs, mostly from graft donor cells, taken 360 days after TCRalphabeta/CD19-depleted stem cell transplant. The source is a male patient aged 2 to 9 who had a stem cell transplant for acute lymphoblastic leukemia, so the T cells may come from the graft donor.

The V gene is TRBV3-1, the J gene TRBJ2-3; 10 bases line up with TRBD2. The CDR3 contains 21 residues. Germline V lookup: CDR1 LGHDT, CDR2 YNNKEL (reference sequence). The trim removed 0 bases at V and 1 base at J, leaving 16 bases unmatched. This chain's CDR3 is CASSQEEALAGEPLRTDTQYF. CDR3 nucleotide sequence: TGTGCCAGCAGCCAAGAAGAGGCCCTAGCGGGGGAGCCCCTTCGCACAGATACGCAGTATTTT.

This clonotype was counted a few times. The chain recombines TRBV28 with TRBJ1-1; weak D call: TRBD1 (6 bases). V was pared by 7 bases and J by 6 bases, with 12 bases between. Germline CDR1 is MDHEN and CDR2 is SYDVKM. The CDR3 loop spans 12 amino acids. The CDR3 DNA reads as TGTGCCAGCATCACGGGGGCGGCTGAAGCTTTCTTT. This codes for CASITGAAEAFF.

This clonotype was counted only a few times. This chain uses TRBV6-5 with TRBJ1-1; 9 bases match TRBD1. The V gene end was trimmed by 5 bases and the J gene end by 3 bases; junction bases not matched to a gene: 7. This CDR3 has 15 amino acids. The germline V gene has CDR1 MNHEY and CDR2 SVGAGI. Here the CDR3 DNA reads TGTGCCAGCAGTCCGGGACAGGGAATTTACACTGAAGCTTTCTTT. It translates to CASSPGQGIYTEAFF.

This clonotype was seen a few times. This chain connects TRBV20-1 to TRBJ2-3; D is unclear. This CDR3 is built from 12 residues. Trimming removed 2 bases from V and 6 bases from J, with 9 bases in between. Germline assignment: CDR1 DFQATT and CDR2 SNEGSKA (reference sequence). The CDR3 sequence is CSARLQPDTQYF. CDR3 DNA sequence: TGCAGTGCTAGACTACAACCCGATACGCAGTATTTT.

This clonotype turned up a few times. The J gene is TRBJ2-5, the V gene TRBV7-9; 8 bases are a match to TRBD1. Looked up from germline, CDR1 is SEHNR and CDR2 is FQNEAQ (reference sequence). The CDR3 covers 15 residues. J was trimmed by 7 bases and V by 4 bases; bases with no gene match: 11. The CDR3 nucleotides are TGTGCCAGCAGCTGGATACAGGGGGAATGGTGGACCCAGTACTTC. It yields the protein CASSWIQGEWWTQYF.

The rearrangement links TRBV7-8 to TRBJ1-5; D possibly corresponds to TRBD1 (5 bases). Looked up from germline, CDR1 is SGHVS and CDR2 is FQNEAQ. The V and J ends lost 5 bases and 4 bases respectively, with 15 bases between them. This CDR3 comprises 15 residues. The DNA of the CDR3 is TGTGCCAGCAGCACCACGAGGGGCAGGAATCAGCCCCAGCATTTT. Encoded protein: CASSTTRGRNQPQHF.

The DNA for the CDR3 is TGTGCCAGCAGCTCAGCCGGGACAGGGGTCCCTCCACAGAACATTCAGTACTTC. It yields the protein CASSSAGTGVPPQNIQYF. This chain uses TRBV7-2 with TRBJ2-4; 10 nucleotides align to TRBD1. The CDR3 runs to 18 residues. Germline V gene lookup returns CDR1 SGHTA and CDR2 FQGNSA. V shed 4 bases, J shed 7 bases, and the junction held 16 bases outside the gene matches.

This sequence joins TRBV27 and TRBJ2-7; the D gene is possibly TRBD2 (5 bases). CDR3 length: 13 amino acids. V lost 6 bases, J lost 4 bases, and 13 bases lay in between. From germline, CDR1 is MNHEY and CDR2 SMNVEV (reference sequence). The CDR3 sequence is CASSLGPGYEQYF. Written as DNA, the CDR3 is TGTGCCAGCAGCCTGGGTCCGGGGTACGAGCAGTACTTC.

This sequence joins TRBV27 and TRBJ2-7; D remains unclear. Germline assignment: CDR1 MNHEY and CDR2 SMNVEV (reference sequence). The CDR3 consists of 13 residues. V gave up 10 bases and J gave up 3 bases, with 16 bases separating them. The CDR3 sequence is CATHRARLYEQYF. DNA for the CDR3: TGTGCCACGCACCGGGCCCGTCTCTACGAGCAGTACTTC.

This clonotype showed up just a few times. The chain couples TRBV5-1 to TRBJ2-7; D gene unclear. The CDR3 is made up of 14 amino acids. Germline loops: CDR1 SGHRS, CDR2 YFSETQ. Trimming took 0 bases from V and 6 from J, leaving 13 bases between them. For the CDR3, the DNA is TGCGCCAGCAGCTTGGTCGGCGGCGCCTCCGAGCAGTACTTC. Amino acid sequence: CASSLVGGASEQYF.

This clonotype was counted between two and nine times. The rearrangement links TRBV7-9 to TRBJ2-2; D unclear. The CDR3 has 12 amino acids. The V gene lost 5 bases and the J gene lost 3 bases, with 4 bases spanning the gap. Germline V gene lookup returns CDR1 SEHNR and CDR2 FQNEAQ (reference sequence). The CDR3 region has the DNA TGTGCCAGCAGCCGAGACACCGGGGAGCTGTTTTTT. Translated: CASSRDTGELFF.

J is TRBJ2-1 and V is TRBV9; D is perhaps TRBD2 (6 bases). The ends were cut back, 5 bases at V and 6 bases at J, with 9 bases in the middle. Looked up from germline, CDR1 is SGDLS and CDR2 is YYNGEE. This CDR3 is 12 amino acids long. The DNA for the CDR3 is TGTGCCAGCAGGGCGGGACTCAATGAGCAGTTCTTC. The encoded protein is CASRAGLNEQFF.

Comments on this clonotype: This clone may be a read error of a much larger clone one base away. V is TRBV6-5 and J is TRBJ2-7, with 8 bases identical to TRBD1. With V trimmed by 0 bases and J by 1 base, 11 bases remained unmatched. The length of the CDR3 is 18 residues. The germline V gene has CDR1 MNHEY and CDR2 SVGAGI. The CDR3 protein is CASSYSSLRTGLSYEQYF. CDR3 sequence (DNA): TGTGCCAGCAGTTACTCTTCGTTGCGGACAGGGCTATCCTACGAGCAGTACTTC.

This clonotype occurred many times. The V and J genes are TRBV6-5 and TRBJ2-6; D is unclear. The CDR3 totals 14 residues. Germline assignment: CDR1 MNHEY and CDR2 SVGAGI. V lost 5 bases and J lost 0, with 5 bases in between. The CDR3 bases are TGTGCCAGCAGTCCAGGCTCTGGGGCCAACGTCCTGACTTTC. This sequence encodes CASSPGSGANVLTF.

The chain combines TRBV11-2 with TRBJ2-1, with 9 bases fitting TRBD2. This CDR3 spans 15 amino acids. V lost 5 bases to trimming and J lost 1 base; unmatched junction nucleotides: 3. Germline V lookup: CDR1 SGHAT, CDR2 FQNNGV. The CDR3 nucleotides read TGTGCCAGCAGCGCGCTAGCGGGGTCCTACAATGAGCAGTTCTTC. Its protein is CASSALAGSYNEQFF.

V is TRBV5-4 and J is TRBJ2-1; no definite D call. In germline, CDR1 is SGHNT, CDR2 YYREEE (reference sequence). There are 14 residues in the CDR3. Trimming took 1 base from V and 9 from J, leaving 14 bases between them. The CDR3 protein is CASSLPHTTGEQFF. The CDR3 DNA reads TGTGCCAGCAGCTTGCCACACACGACCGGTGAGCAGTTCTTC. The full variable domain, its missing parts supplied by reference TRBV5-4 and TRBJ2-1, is ETGVTQSPTHLIKTRGQQVTLRCSSQSGHNTVSWYQQALGQGPQFIFQYYREEENGRGNFPPRFSGLQFPNYSSELNVNALELDDSALYLCASSLPHTTGEQFFGPGTRLTVL.

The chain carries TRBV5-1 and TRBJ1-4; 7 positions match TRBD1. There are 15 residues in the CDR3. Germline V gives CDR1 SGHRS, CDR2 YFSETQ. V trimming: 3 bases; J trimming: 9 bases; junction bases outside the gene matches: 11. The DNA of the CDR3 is TGCGCCAGCAGCTCGACAGGGATCGGGGTGAAAAAACTGTTTTTT. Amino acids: CASSSTGIGVKKLFF.

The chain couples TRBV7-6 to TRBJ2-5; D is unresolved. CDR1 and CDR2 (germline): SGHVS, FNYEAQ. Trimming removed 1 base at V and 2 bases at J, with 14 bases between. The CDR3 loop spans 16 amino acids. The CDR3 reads CASSLEGPGLQETQYF. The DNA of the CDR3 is TGTGCCAGCAGCTTAGAGGGCCCGGGTCTACAAGAGACCCAGTACTTC.

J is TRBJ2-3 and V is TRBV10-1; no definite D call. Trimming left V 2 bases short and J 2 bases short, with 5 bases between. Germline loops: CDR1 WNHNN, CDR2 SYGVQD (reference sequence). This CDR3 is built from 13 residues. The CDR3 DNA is TGCGCCAGCAGTGAGAAAACCACAGATACGCAGTATTTT. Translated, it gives CASSEKTTDTQYF.

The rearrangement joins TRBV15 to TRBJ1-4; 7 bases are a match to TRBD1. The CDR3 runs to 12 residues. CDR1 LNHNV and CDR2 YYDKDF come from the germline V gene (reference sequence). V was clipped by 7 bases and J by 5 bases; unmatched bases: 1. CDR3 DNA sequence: TGTGCCACCACACAGGGGAATGAAAAACTGTTTTTT. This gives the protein CATTQGNEKLFF.

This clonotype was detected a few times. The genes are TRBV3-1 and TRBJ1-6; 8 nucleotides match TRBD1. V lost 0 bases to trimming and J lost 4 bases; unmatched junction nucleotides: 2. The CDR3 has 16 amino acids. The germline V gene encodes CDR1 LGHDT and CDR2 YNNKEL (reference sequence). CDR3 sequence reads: CASSQEGQVYNSPLHF. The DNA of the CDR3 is TGTGCCAGCAGCCAAGAGGGACAGGTTTATAATTCACCCCTCCACTTT. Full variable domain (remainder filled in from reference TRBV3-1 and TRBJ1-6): DTAVSQTPKYLVTQMGNDKSIKCEQNLGHDTMYWYKQDSKKFLKIMFSYNNKELIINETVPNRFSPKSPDKAHLNLHINSLELGDSAVYFCASSQEGQVYNSPLHFGNGTRLTVT.

CDR3 amino acids: CASSPTRMPNIQYF. Written as DNA, the CDR3 is TGTGCCAGCAGCCCCACACGCATGCCAAACATTCAGTACTTC. The chain uses TRBV12-3 or TRBV12-4 and TRBJ2-4; D uncertain. CDR3 length equals 14 residues. V was pared by 6 bases and J by 6 bases, with 15 bases between.